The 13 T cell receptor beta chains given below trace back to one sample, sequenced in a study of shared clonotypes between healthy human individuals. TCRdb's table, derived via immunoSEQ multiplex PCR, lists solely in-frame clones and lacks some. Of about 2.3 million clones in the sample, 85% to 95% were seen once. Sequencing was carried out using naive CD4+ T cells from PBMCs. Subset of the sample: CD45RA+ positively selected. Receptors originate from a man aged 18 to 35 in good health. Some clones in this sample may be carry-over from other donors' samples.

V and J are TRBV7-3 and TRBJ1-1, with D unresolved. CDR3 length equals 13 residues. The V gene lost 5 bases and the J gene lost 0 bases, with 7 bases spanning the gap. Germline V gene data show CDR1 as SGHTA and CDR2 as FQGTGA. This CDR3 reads CASSNTLNTEAFF. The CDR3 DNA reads TGTGCCAGCAGCAATACCCTGAACACTGAAGCTTTCTTT.

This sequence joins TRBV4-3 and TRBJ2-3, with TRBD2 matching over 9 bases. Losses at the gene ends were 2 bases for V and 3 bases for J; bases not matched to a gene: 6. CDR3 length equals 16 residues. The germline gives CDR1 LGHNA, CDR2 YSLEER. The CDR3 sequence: CASSQFPSGTTDTQYF. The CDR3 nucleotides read TGCGCCAGCAGCCAATTTCCTAGCGGGACTACAGATACGCAGTATTTT.

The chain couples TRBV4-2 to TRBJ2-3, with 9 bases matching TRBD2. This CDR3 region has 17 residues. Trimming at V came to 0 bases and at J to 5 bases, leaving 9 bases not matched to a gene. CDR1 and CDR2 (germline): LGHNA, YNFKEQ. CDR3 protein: CASSQEYLAGTGDTQYF. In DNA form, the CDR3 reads TGTGCCAGCAGCCAAGAGTACCTAGCGGGGACGGGAGATACGCAGTATTTT.

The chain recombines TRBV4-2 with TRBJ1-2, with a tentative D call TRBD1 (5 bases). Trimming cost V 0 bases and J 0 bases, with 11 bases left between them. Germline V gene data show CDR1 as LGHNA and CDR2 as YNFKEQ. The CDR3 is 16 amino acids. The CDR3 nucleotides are TGTGCCAGCAGCCAAGATGTGGGACTCTCTAACTATGGCTACACCTTC. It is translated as CASSQDVGLSNYGYTF.

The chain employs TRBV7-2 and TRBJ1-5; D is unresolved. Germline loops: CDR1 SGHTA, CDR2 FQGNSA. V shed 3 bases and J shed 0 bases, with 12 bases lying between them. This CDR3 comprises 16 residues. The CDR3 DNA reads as TGTGCCAGCAGCTTCGGTACGGTCCGTAGCAATCAGCCCCAGCATTTT. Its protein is CASSFGTVRSNQPQHF.

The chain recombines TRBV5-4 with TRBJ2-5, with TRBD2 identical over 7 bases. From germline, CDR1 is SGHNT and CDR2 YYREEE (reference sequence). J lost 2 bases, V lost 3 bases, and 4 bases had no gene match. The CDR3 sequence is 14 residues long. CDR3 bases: TGTGCCAGCAGCTATGGGGGGGGACAAGAGACCCAGTACTTC. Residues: CASSYGGGQETQYF.

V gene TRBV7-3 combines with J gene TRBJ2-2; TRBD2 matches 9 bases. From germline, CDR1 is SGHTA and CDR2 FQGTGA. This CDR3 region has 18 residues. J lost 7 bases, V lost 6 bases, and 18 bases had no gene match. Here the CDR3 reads CASSPRERLAGRLGELFF. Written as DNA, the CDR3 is TGTGCCAGCAGTCCTAGGGAGAGGCTAGCGGGACGGCTCGGGGAGCTGTTTTTT.

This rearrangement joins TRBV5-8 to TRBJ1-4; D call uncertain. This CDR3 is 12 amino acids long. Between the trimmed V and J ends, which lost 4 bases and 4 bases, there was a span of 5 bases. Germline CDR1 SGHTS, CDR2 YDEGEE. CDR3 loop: CASSPFNEKLFF. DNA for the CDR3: TGTGCCAGCAGCCCCTTTAATGAAAAACTGTTTTTT.

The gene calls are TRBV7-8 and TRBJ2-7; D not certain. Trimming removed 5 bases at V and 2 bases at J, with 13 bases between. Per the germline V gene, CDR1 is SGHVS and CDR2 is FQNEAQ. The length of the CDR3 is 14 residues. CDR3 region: CASSPDRATYEQYF. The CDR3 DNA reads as TGTGCCAGCAGCCCTGACCGGGCTACCTACGAGCAGTACTTC.

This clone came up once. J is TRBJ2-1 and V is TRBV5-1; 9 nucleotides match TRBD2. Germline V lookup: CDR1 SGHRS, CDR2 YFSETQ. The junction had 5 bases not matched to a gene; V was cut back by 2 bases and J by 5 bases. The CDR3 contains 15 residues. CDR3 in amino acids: CASSFIAGENNEQFF. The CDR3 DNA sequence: TGCGCCAGCAGCTTTATAGCGGGAGAAAACAATGAGCAGTTCTTC.

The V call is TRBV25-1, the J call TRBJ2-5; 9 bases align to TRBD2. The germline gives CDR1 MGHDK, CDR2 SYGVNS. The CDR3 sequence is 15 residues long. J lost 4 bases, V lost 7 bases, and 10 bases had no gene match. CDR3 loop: CASTSAELAGETQYF. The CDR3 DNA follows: TGTGCCAGCACCTCAGCAGAACTAGCGGGAGAGACCCAGTACTTC.

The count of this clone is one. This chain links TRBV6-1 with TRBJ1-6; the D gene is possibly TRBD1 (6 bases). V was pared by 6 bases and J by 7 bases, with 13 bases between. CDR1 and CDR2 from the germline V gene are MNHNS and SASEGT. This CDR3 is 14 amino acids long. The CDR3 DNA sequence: TGTGCCAGCAGCCCAACAGGGCTAAATTCACCCCTCCACTTT. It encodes CASSPTGLNSPLHF.

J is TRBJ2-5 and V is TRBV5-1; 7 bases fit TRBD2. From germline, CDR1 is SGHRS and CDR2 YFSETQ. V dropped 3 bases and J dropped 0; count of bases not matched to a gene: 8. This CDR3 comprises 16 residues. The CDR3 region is CASSWGTTTDQETQYF. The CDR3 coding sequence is TGCGCCAGCAGCTGGGGGACTACTACAGACCAAGAGACCCAGTACTTC.